The present T cell receptor (beta chain) was sequenced within a study of beta chain features in type 1 diabetes. Study conclusions and caveats: It was among patients, rather than healthy donors, that naive, central memory and Treg TCRB repertoires appeared more similar.

CDR3 size: 16 residues. The germline gives CDR1 SGHTA, CDR2 FQGNSA. V lost 3 bases to trimming and J lost 2 bases; unmatched junction nucleotides: 4. This clone showed up just a few times. As yet, its antigen is unknown. The isolated RNA, all of it, was reverse transcribed, so expressed TCRB transcripts were what got sequenced. Using immunoSEQ multiplex PCR, the repertoire was profiled, and TCRdb retains in-frame clones only, with some absent. Of hundreds of thousands of clones in the sample, 10% to 15% are singletons; the top ten hold around 0.015%. The V gene is TRBV7-2, the J gene TRBJ2-5; 12 bases fit TRBD2. This TCR was recovered from a man aged 18 to 29 in good health. The sequenced sample consisted of naive CD4+ T cells from blood. CDR3 region: CASSLRLAGVQETQYF. In nucleotides, the CDR3 is TGTGCCAGCAGCTTGAGACTAGCGGGGGTTCAAGAGACCCAGTACTTC. The variable domain in full, with the rest retrieved from reference TRBV7-2 and TRBJ2-5, is GAGVSQSPSNKVTEKGKDVELRCDPISGHTALYWYRQSLGQGLEFLIYFQGNSAPDKSGLPSDRFSAERTGGSVSTLTIQRTQQEDSAVYLCASSLRLAGVQETQYFGPGTRLLVL.